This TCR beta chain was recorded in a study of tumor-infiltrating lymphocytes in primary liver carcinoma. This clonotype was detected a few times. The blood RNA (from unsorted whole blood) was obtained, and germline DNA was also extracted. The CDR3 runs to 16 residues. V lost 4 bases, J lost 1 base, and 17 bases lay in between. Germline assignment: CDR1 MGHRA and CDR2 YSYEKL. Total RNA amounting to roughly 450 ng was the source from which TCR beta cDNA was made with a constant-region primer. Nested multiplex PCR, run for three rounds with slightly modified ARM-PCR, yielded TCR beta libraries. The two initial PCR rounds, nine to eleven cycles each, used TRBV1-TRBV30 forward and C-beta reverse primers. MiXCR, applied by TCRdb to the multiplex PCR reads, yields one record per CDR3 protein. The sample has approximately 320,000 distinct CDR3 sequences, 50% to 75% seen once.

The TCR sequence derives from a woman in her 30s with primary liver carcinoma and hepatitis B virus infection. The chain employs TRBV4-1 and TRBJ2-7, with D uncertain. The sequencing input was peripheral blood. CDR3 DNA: TGCGCCAGCAGCCCCCTACCCGGACCGATTTCCTACGAGCAGTACTTC. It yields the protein CASSPLPGPISYEQYF.